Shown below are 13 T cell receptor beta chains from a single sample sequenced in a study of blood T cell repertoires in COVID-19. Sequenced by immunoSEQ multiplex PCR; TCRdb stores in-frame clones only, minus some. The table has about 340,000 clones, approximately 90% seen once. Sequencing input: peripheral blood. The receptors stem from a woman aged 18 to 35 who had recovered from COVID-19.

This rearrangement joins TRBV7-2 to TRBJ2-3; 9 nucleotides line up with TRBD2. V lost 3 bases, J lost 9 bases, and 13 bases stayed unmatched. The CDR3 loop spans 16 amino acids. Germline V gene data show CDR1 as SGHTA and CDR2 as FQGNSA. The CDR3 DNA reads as TGTGCCAGCAGCTTTCGGCTAGCGGGATACATTGACACGCAGTATTTT. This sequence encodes CASSFRLAGYIDTQYF.

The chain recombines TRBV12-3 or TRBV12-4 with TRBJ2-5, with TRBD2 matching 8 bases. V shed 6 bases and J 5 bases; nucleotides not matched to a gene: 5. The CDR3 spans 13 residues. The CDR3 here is CASSLSGIETQYF. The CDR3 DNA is TGTGCCAGCAGCCTTAGCGGGATTGAGACCCAGTACTTC.

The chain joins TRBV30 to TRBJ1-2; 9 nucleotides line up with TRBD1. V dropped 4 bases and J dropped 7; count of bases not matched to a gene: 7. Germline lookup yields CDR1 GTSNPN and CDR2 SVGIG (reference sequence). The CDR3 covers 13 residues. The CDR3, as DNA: TGTGCCTGGAACTACGGGACAGGGACTGGCTACACCTTC. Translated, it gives CAWNYGTGTGYTF.

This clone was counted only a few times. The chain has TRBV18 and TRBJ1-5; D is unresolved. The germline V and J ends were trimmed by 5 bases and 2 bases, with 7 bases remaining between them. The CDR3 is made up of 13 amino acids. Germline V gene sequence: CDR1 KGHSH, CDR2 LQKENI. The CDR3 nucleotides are TGTGCCAGCTCAGCAGAGGGCAATCAGCCCCAGCATTTT. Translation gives CASSAEGNQPQHF.

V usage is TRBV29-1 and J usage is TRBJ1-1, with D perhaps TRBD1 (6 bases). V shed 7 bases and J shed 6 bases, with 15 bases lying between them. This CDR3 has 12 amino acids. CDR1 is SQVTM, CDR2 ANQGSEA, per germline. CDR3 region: CSADGTPAEAFF. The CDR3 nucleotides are TGCAGCGCCGATGGGACACCTGCTGAAGCTTTCTTT.

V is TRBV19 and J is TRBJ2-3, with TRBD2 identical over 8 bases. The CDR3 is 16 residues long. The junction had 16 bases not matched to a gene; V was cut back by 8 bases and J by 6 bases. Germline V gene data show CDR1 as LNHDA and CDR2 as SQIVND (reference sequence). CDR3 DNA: TGTGCCAGTGCGGCTCTTAGCGGGACTTTAGGGGATACGCAGTATTTT. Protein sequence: CASAALSGTLGDTQYF. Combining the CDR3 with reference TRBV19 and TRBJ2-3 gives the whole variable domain DGGITQSPKYLFRKEGQNVTLSCEQNLNHDAMYWYRQDPGQGLRLIYYSQIVNDFQKGDIAEGYSVSREKKESFPLTVTSAQKNPTAFYLCASAALSGTLGDTQYFGPGTRLTVL.

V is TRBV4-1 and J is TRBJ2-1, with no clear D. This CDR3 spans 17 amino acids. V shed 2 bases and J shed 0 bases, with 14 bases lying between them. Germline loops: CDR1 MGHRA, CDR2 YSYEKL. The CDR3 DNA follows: TGCGCCAGCAGCCAAATCGGTCATAAAAGCTCCTACAATGAGCAGTTCTTC. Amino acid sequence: CASSQIGHKSSYNEQFF.

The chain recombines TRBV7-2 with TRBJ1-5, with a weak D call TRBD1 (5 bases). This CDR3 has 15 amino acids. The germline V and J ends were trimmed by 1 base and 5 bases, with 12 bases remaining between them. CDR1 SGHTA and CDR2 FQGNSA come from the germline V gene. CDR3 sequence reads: CASSLGGGIDQPQHF. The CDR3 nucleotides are TGTGCCAGCAGCTTAGGGGGGGGGATCGATCAGCCCCAGCATTTT.

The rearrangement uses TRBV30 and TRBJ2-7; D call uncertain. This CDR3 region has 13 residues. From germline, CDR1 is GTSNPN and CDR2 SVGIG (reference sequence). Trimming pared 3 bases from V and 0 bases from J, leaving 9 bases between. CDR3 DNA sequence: TGTGCCTGGAGCCGTGACTCCTCCTACGAGCAGTACGTC. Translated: CAWSRDSSYEQYV.

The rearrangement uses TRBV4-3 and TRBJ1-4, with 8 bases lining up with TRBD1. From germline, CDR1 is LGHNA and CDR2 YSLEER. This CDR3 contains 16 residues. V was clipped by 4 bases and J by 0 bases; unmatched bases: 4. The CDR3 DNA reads TGCGCCAGCAGCCGGACAGGGTTGGCAACTAATGAAAAACTGTTTTTT. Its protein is CASSRTGLATNEKLFF.

This CDR3 reads CASSYYSNQPQHF. CDR3 sequence (DNA): TGTGCCAGCAGCTATTATAGCAATCAGCCCCAGCATTTT. V is TRBV5-8 and J is TRBJ1-5; D gene unclear. The CDR3 has 13 amino acids. Per germline, CDR1 SGHTS and CDR2 YDEGEE. The V end lost 3 bases, the J end lost 0 bases, and 4 bases lay between the germline ends.

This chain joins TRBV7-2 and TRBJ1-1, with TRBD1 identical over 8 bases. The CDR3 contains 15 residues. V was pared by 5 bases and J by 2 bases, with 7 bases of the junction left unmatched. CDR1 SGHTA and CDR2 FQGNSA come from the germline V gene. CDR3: CASSARTGLNTEAFF. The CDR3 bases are TGTGCCAGCAGCGCACGGACAGGGCTAAACACTGAAGCTTTCTTT.

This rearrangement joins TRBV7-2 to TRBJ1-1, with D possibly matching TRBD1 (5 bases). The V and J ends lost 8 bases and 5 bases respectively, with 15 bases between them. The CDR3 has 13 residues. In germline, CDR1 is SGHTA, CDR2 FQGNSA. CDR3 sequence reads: CASQTEGWTEAFF. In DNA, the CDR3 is TGTGCCAGCCAAACGGAGGGGTGGACTGAAGCTTTCTTT.